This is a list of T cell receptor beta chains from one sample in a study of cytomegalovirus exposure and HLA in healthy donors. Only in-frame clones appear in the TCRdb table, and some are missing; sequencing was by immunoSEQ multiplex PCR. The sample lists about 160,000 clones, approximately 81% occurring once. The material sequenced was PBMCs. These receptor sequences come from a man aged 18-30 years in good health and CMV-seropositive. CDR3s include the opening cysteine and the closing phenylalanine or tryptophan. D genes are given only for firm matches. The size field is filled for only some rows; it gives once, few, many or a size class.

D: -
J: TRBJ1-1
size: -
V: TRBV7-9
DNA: TGTGCCAGCAGCTTAACGCAGGGTGTAACTGAAGCTTTCTTT
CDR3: CASSLTQGVTEAFF

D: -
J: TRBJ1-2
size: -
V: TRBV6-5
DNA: TGTGCCAGCAGTTACTGGGCAGGGGATGGCTACACCTTC
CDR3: CASSYWAGDGYTF

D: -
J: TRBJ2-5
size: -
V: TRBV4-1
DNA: TGCGCCAGCAGCCTTACTTCGGGACTGGGAATGGAGCAGTACTTC
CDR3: CASSLTSGLGMEQYF

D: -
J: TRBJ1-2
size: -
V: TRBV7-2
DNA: TGTGCCAGCAGCTTATCCTTCCTAGGCTACACCTTC
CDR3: CASSLSFLGYTF

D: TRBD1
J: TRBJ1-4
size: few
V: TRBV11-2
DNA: TGTGCCAGCAGCAGGGGGCAAAGGGAAAAACTGTTTTTT
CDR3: CASSRGQREKLFF

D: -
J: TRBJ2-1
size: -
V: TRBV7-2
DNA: TGTGCCAGCAGCTTATCGGCTAGCAGGTCCTACAATGAGCAGTTCTTC
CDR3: CASSLSASRSYNEQFF

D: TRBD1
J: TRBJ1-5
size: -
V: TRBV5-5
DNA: TGTGCCAGCAGCCTAGCTTCAGGGGGCTCAGGTCAGCCCCAGCATTTT
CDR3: CASSLASGGSGQPQHF

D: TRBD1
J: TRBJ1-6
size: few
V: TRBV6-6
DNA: TGTGCCAGCAGTCGGACAGGGAGGGATTCACCCCTCCACTTT
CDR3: CASSRTGRDSPLHF

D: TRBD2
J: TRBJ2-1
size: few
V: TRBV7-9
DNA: TGTGCCAGCAGCGTAACTAGCGGGGGGTCCAATGAGCAGTTCTTC
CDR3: CASSVTSGGSNEQFF

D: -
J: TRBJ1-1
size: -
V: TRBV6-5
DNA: TGTGCCAGCAGCCTCTGGGGCGGGGACACTGAAGCTTTCTTT
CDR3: CASSLWGGDTEAFF

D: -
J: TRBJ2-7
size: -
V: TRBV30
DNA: TGTGCCTGGGGCCTCCGCGGGGGCTTTTTCGAGCAGTACTTC
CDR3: CAWGLRGGFFEQYF

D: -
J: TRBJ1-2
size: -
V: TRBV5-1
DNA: TGCGCCAGCAGCTTGGACACTAACTATGGCTACACCTTC
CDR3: CASSLDTNYGYTF

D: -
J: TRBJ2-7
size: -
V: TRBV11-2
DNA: TGTGCCAGCAGCTCCTCCGTCAGGTTGGACGAGCAGTACTTC
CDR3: CASSSSVRLDEQYF

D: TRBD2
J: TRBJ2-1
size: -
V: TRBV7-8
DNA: TGTGCCAGCAGCATTTCTAGCGGTACCTCCTACAATGAGCAGTTCTTC
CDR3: CASSISSGTSYNEQFF

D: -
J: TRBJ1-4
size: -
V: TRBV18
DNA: TGTGCCAGCTCTCCTACAGACAGAATTAATGAAAAACTGTTTTTT
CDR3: CASSPTDRINEKLFF

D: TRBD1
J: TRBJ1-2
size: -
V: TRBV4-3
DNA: TGCGCCAGCAGCGAGACAGGGGGTGAGACTAACTATGGCTACACCTTC
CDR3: CASSETGGETNYGYTF

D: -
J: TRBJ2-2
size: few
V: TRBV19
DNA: TGTGCCAGTGCAGTCCTGGGGGAGCTGTTTTTT
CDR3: CASAVLGELFF

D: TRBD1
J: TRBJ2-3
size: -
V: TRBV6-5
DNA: TGTGCCAGCTCCATAACAGGGGGCACAGATACGCAGTATTTT
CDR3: CASSITGGTDTQYF

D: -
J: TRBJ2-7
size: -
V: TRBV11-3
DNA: TGTGCCAGCAGCGACAGGAGCAACTACGAGCAGTACTTC
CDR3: CASSDRSNYEQYF

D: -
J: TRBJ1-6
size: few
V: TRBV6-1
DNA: TGTGCCAGCGTTCCTACAGGGAATTCACCCCTCCACTTT
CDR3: CASVPTGNSPLHF

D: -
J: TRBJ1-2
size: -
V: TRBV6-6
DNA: TGTGCCAGCATGTCCCAAGGGGTGTTTTTTGGCTACACCTTC
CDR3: CASMSQGVFFGYTF

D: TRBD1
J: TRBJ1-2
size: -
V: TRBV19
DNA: TGTGCCAGTAGGGGACAGGGTCGAGGTGGCTACACCTTC
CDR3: CASRGQGRGGYTF

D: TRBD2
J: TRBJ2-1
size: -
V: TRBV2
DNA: TGTGCCAGCAGTCTAACCTCGACTAGCGGGGCCAATGAGCAGTTCTTC
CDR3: CASSLTSTSGANEQFF

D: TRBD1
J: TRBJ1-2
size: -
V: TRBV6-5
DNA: TGTGCCAGCAGTTCACAGGGGACCTCTAACTATGGCTACACCTTC
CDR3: CASSSQGTSNYGYTF

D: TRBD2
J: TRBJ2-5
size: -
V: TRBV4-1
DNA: TGCGCCAGCAGCCAAGGACGACTAGCGGGGCAAGAGACCCAGTACTTC
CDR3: CASSQGRLAGQETQYF

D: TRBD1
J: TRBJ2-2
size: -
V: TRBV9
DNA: TGTGCCAGCAGCGTAGCATCGGGACAGGCCGGCGGGGAGCTGTTTTTT
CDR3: CASSVASGQAGGELFF

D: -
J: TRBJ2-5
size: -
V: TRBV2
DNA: TGTGCCAGCCTCGGGACTTTCGAAGAGACCCAGTACTTC
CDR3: CASLGTFEETQYF

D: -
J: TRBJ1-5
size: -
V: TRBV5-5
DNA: TGTGCCAGCAGCTTCACAGGGAGCACCAATCAGCCCCAGCATTTT
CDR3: CASSFTGSTNQPQHF

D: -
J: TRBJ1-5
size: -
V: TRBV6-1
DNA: TGTGCCAGCAGCCGGGGTCTAGATCAGCCCCAGCATTTT
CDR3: CASSRGLDQPQHF

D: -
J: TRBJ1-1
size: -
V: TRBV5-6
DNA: TGTGCCAGCAGCTTACAAGGGCAGGGGCTGAACACTGAAGCTTTCTTT
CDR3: CASSLQGQGLNTEAFF

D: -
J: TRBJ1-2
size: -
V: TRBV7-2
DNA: TGTGCCAGCAGCTTACCTGGGAGGGGCTACACCTTC
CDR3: CASSLPGRGYTF

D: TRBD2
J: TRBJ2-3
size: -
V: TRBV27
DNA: TGTGCCAGCTTTACTAGCGGGGGGAGTCCTAGCACAGATACGCAGTATTTT
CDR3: CASFTSGGSPSTDTQYF

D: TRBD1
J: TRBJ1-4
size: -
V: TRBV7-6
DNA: TGTGCCAGCAGCCCAACGACAGGGGGGGAAAAACTGTTTTTT
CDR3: CASSPTTGGEKLFF

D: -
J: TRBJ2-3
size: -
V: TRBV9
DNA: TGTGCCAGCAGTCCTACAGCTAGCACAGATACGCAGTATTTT
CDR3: CASSPTASTDTQYF

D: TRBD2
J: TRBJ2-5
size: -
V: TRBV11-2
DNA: TGTGCCAGCTCCTGGTCGAGCGGGGGGGCCCAAGAGACCCAGTACTTC
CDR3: CASSWSSGGAQETQYF

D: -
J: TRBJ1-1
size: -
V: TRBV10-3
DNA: TGTGCCATCAGTGAGGCGTGGGGGCCCGGCCCAAACACTGAAGCTTTCTTT
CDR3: CAISEAWGPGPNTEAFF

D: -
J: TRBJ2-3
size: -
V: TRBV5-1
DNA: TGCGCCAGCAGCTCCATCGCGGGCACAGATACGCAGTATTTT
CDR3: CASSSIAGTDTQYF

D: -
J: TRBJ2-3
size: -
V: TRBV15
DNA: TGTGCCACCAGCGTCGGGACTCCCCCTGGCAGAGATACGCAGTATTTT
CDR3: CATSVGTPPGRDTQYF

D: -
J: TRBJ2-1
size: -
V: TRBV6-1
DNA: TGTGCCAGCAGTGATGGGGGACTGACAATTAATGAGCAGTTCTTC
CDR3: CASSDGGLTINEQFF

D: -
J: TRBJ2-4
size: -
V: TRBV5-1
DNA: TGCGCCAGCAGCACTGGGGCTATCGGAGCCAAAAACATTCAGTACTTC
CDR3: CASSTGAIGAKNIQYF

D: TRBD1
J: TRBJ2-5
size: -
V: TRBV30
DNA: TGTGCCTGGAGTGTACGGACAGGAAGAGAGACCCAGTACTTC
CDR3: CAWSVRTGRETQYF

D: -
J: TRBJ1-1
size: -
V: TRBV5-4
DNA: TGTGCCAGCAGCCCGAGGGGGGGGGACACTGAAGCTTTCTTT
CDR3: CASSPRGGDTEAFF

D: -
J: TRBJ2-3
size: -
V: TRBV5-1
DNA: TGCGCCAGCAGCTTGATACAGGGCACAGATACGCAGTATTTT
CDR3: CASSLIQGTDTQYF

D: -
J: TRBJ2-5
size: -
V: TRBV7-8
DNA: TGTGCCAGCAGCTTACTGGGGGGAGAGACCCAGTACTTC
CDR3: CASSLLGGETQYF

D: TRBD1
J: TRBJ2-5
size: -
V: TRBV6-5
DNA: TGTGCCAGCAGGACGGGACAGCTTAGCGTTACCCAGTACTTC
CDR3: CASRTGQLSVTQYF